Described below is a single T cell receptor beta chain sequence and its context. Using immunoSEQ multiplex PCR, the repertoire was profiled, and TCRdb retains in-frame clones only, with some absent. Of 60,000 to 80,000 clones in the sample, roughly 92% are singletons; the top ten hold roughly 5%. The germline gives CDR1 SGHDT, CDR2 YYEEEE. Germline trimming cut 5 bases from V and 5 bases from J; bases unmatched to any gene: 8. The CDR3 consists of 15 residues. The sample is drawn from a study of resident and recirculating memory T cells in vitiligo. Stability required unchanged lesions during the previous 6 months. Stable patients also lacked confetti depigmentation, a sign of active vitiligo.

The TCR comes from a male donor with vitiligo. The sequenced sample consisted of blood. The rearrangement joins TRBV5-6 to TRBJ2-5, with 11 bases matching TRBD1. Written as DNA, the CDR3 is TGTGCCAGCAGGCACCGGGACAGGGGGTGGGAGACCCAGTACTTC. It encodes CASRHRDRGWETQYF.